This TCR beta chain stems from a study of blood T cell repertoires in COVID-19. Study-level background: The origin of the acute and convalescent COVID-19 samples was the United States, Italy and Spain. PBMCs, B-cell-depleted T cells, or T cells provided the cDNA or gDNA that made up the material.

There are 16 residues in the CDR3. Germline V gives CDR1 LGHNA, CDR2 YSLEER. The junction had 5 bases not matched to a gene; V was cut back by 1 base and J by 4 bases. The authors' processing: Reference gene primer amplification in the assay estimated nucleated cell counts. Generated by immunoSEQ multiplex PCR, the TCRdb table keeps only in-frame clones and is missing some. Clone size and the V and J calls come from that table; the DNA yielded D and trimming. The sample lists around 110,000 clones; 80% to 95% were seen once. The clonotype was recovered from a woman aged 30 to 39 with acute or convalescent COVID-19. V and J are TRBV4-3 and TRBJ2-1, with 9 bases lining up with TRBD2. Sequences were obtained from peripheral blood. The chain's CDR3 is CASSQVGGRDYNEQFF. For the CDR3, the DNA is TGCGCCAGCAGCCAAGTAGGCGGGAGGGATTACAATGAGCAGTTCTTC.